This is a list of T cell receptor beta chains from one sample in a study of cytomegalovirus exposure and HLA in healthy donors. Generated by immunoSEQ multiplex PCR, the TCRdb table keeps only in-frame clones and is missing some. The table includes under 300,000 clones, roughly 85% detected once. Specimen: PBMCs. The receptors derive from a man between 35 and 55 years old in good health and CMV-seropositive. The CDR3 runs from the conserved cysteine through the conserved F or W. D genes are given only for firm matches. Size is omitted from some rows. Given values are once, few, many or a class for expanded clones.

j_call v_call cdr3_length clone_size d_call cdr3_aa cdr3_nt
TRBJ2-7 TRBV4-1 15 - TRBD2 CASSQPTSGFYEQYF TGCGCCAGCAGCCAGCCGACTAGCGGTTTCTACGAGCAGTACTTC
TRBJ1-5 TRBV27 16 - - CASSRRGGVSNQPQHF TGTGCCAGCAGCAGGAGGGGGGGCGTTAGCAATCAGCCCCAGCATTTT
TRBJ2-3 TRBV19 15 - - CASSPRLHFTDTQYF TGTGCCAGTAGTCCGCGACTACACTTCACAGATACGCAGTATTTT
TRBJ2-7 TRBV14 12 few - CASRAGGYEQYF TGTGCCAGCAGAGCAGGGGGGTACGAGCAGTACTTC
TRBJ1-1 TRBV28 13 few - CAGSDRINTEAFF TGTGCCGGCTCAGACAGGATAAACACTGAAGCTTTCTTT
TRBJ1-5 TRBV30 15 - TRBD1 CAWSVGTGGVQPQHF TGTGCCTGGAGTGTAGGTACAGGGGGCGTTCAGCCCCAGCATTTT
TRBJ1-1 TRBV5-4 12 few TRBD1 CASSPDRGEAFF TGTGCCAGCAGCCCTGACAGGGGCGAAGCTTTCTTT
TRBJ1-6 TRBV27 14 - TRBD1 CASSLSPGQSPLHF TGTGCCAGCAGTTTATCCCCGGGACAGTCACCCCTCCACTTT
TRBJ2-7 TRBV15 14 - TRBD1 CATSTRQGSYEQYF TGTGCCACCAGCACGAGACAGGGTTCCTACGAGCAGTACTTC
TRBJ1-5 TRBV2 13 - TRBD1 CASGQGSNQPQHF TGTGCCAGCGGACAGGGCAGCAATCAGCCCCAGCATTTT
TRBJ1-1 TRBV7-3 14 - - CASSLGSQSTEAFF TGTGCCAGCAGCTTGGGTAGCCAGAGCACTGAAGCTTTCTTT
TRBJ2-5 TRBV6-5 13 - - CASSYGGRETQYF TGTGCCAGCAGTTACGGGGGGAGGGAGACCCAGTACTTC
TRBJ1-3 TRBV6-1 14 - - CASSEGAGGNTIYF TGTGCCAGCAGTGAAGGGGCGGGGGGAAACACCATATATTTT
TRBJ2-2 TRBV7-2 18 - TRBD2 CASSLALAGAPGSGELFF TGTGCCAGCAGCTTAGCCCTGGCGGGAGCCCCGGGGTCCGGGGAGCTGTTTTTT
TRBJ2-1 TRBV15 14 - - CATGLGASSHEQFF TGTGCCACCGGCCTGGGGGCTAGCTCGCATGAGCAGTTCTTC
TRBJ1-1 TRBV18 15 few TRBD1 CASSPPDRVNTEAFF TGTGCCAGCTCACCACCGGACAGGGTGAACACTGAAGCTTTCTTT
TRBJ1-1 TRBV29-1 17 few - CSVPRIRRRHTNTEAFF TGCAGCGTGCCCAGAATTAGGAGACGGCATACGAACACTGAAGCTTTCTTT
TRBJ2-5 TRBV27 14 - TRBD2 CASSLAGVLETQYF TGTGCCAGCAGTCTGGCGGGAGTTCTGGAGACCCAGTACTTC
TRBJ2-2 TRBV6-1 17 - TRBD1 CASSERPGGSDTGELFF TGTGCCAGCAGTGAAAGACCAGGGGGCTCGGACACCGGGGAGCTGTTTTTT
TRBJ2-2 TRBV6-6 11 few - CATSGTGELFF TGTGCCACATCAGGGACCGGGGAGCTGTTTTTT
TRBJ2-7 TRBV6-5 16 - - CASSSDRDQTSYEQYF TGTGCCAGCAGTTCGGATCGGGATCAGACGTCCTACGAGCAGTACTTC
TRBJ2-7 TRBV28 14 - - CASSIQGEAYEQYF TGTGCCAGCAGTATTCAGGGGGAGGCCTACGAGCAGTACTTC
TRBJ1-1 TRBV7-9 18 - TRBD1 CASSLSLVPGTGPTEAFF TGTGCCAGCAGCTTATCTCTGGTGCCCGGGACAGGGCCCACTGAAGCTTTCTTT
TRBJ2-7 TRBV7-9 15 - - CASSPPASGSYEQYF TGTGCCAGCAGCCCCCCAGCCTCGGGGAGCTACGAGCAGTACTTC
TRBJ2-7 TRBV6-4 14 - TRBD1 CASNVADREYEQYF TGTGCCAGCAACGTGGCGGACAGGGAATACGAGCAGTACTTC
TRBJ2-5 TRBV7-9 18 - TRBD2 CASSASGLAGVLAETQYF TGTGCCAGCAGCGCTTCGGGACTAGCGGGAGTTCTCGCGGAGACCCAGTACTTC
TRBJ2-1 TRBV27 15 - - CASNPTVPGYNEQFF TGTGCCAGCAACCCGACAGTCCCGGGTTACAATGAGCAGTTCTTC
TRBJ2-3 TRBV10-2 20 - TRBD2 CASSLVGLAGVLATTDTQYF TGCGCCAGCAGTTTGGTGGGACTAGCGGGAGTCTTGGCTACCACAGATACGCAGTATTTT
TRBJ1-2 TRBV4-1 15 - TRBD1 CASSQDTLGGRGYTF TGCGCCAGCAGCCAAGATACCCTAGGGGGCCGTGGCTACACCTTC